This TCR beta chain was captured by sequencing in a study of beta chain features in type 1 diabetes. Study background: Similarity in age, gender and cell yields was seen between patients and healthy donors.

cDNA synthesis used the whole RNA isolate, giving expressed TCRB sequences. Assay used: immunoSEQ multiplex PCR; TCRdb lists only in-frame clones, some missing. The sample lists roughly 290,000 clones, about 15% occurring once. In its sample, this clone was seen a few times. Its antigen is unknown. Overall study findings and caveats: TCRB CDR3 length was moderately but significantly reduced in all four CD4+ subsets of Type 1 diabetes patients.

The CDR3 has 14 amino acids. Germline CDR1 SNHLY, CDR2 FYNNEI. V lost 1 base to trimming and J lost 3 bases, with 9 bases between them. The sequence was collected from a man aged 18 to 30 with type 1 diabetes. Source material: naive CD4+ T cells from blood. V is TRBV2 and J is TRBJ1-2; tentatively, D is TRBD1 (6 bases). The CDR3 sequence is CASSEEGDHYGYTF. CDR3 nucleotides: TGTGCCAGCAGTGAAGAGGGGGATCACTATGGCTACACCTTC.